This entry features one TCR beta chain sequence. One junction end disagrees with the germline gene, perhaps due to a read error. Every TCR cDNA molecule carried a tag that served as a unique molecular identifier. TCRdb called the 5' RACE reads again in MiXCR, with one record for every CDR3 protein. This table holds roughly 30,000 distinct CDR3 sequences, under 11% found once. This specimen comes from a study of spatial heterogeneity in lung cancer. About the research overall: In cases with available follow-up PBMC samples, these were sequenced at a median of approximately 2 years after resection.

Germline V lookup: CDR1 SQVTM, CDR2 ANQGSEA. The CDR3 runs 12 residues. Specified time point: blood at routine non-recurrence follow-up after resection. Whole RNA from tumor, nontumor lung or frozen PBMC was sequenced unsorted. This material consisted of PBMCs, taken at follow-up. The sequence derives from a female donor with early-stage non-small cell lung cancer. V usage is TRBV29-1 and J usage is TRBJ1-1; no firm D call. CDR3 DNA: TGCAGCGTTGGGGCAGCGAACACTGTAGCTTTCTTT. Encoded protein: CSVGAANTVAFF.